The 11 T cell receptor beta chains in this list originate from one sample, sequenced in a study of blood T cell repertoires in COVID-19. TCRdb keeps only in-frame clones here, not all; method: immunoSEQ multiplex PCR. The sample carries approximately 150,000 clones, about nine tenths recorded once. Sequences were obtained from peripheral blood. The source is a woman between 70 and 85 years old with acute or convalescent COVID-19.

V usage is TRBV10-3 and J usage is TRBJ1-3, with 9 positions matching TRBD1. The CDR3 is made up of 15 amino acids. Unmatched junction bases numbered 8, after V lost 10 bases and J lost 1 base. Germline CDR1 is ENHRY and CDR2 is SYGVKD. The CDR3 coding sequence is TGTGCCACTGAACAGGGGACAGGGTCTGGAAACACCATATATTTT. Its protein product is CATEQGTGSGNTIYF.

This sequence joins TRBV4-1 and TRBJ1-4; no reliable D call. The CDR3 runs to 13 residues. The germline V and J ends were trimmed by 4 bases and 12 bases, with 15 bases remaining between them. Germline loops: CDR1 MGHRA, CDR2 YSYEKL. The CDR3 loop reads CASSPTNDYQLFF. The CDR3 DNA is TGCGCCAGCAGCCCGACAAACGACTATCAACTGTTTTTT.

The V gene is TRBV4-3, the J gene TRBJ2-7; 8 bases agree with TRBD1. This CDR3 has 16 residues. Germline-derived CDR1 and CDR2 are LGHNA and YSLEER. Germline trimming cut 2 bases from V and 2 bases from J; bases unmatched to any gene: 8. This CDR3 is CASSQYFQGATYEQYF. CDR3 coding DNA: TGCGCCAGCAGCCAATATTTCCAGGGGGCCACCTACGAGCAGTACTTC.

The chain employs TRBV4-2 and TRBJ2-2; possibly TRBD1 for D (5 bases). With 8 bases removed from V and 1 base from J, the gap between germline ends came to 11 bases. The CDR3 has 14 amino acids. CDR1 is LGHNA, CDR2 YNFKEQ, per germline. The CDR3 DNA is TGTGCCAGCCGAACACAGGAGAACACCGGGGAGCTGTTTTTT. It specifies CASRTQENTGELFF.

The chain joins TRBV7-2 to TRBJ1-3; TRBD1 agrees at 7 bases. The CDR3 has 16 amino acids. Trimming removed 5 bases from V and 0 bases from J; junction bases left unmatched: 7. CDR1 and CDR2 (germline): SGHTA, FQGNSA. Here the CDR3 reads CASSQRQGSSGNTIYF. The CDR3, as DNA: TGTGCCAGCAGCCAAAGACAGGGCTCCTCTGGAAACACCATATATTTT.

This clone appeared a single time. The rearrangement uses TRBV9 and TRBJ2-3; the match to TRBD2 covers 13 bases. The J segment lost 1 base and the V segment lost 3 bases, leaving 5 bases of the junction unmatched. CDR1 and CDR2 from the germline V gene are SGDLS and YYNGEE. This CDR3 has 17 amino acids. The CDR3 DNA is TGTGCCAGCAGCGCCGAACTAGCGGGAGGGGGCACAGATACGCAGTATTTT. This translates into CASSAELAGGGTDTQYF.

This rearrangement joins TRBV5-6 to TRBJ2-3; 9 bases align to TRBD1. This CDR3 has 17 amino acids. Germline V gene lookup returns CDR1 SGHDT and CDR2 YYEEEE. The junction had 8 bases not matched to a gene; V was cut back by 0 bases and J by 3 bases. CDR3 sequence: CASSLAYRDRVTDTQYF. The CDR3 DNA is TGTGCCAGCAGCTTGGCCTACCGGGACAGGGTTACAGATACGCAGTATTTT.

This clone was counted once. The gene calls are TRBV20-1 and TRBJ2-1; TRBD2 is a possible D gene (7 bases). This CDR3 has 14 amino acids. The germline gives CDR1 DFQATT, CDR2 SNEGSKA (reference sequence). Trimming removed 3 bases at V and 9 bases at J, with 18 bases between. CDR3 sequence reads: CSASAGRGLGEQFF. The CDR3 DNA is TGCAGTGCTAGTGCTGGGCGGGGGCTGGGTGAGCAGTTCTTC.

As concerns this clone: Other DNA sequences within the sample encode an identical CDR3. Written as DNA, the CDR3 is TGTGCCAGCAGTTACTCTTCAGGGACCTACGAGCAGTACTTC. It translates to CASSYSSGTYEQYF. The rearrangement links TRBV6-5 to TRBJ2-7, with D maybe TRBD1 (5 bases). The CDR3 runs to 14 residues. The V end lost 0 bases, the J end lost 2 bases, and 8 bases lay between the germline ends. Germline CDR1 and CDR2: MNHEY and SVGAGI.

There are a few counts of this clone. The J gene is TRBJ1-2, the V gene TRBV7-8; TRBD1 aligns across 11 bases. CDR3 length equals 14 residues. Germline CDR1 is SGHVS and CDR2 is FQNEAQ. The trim removed 5 bases at V and 7 bases at J, leaving 6 bases unmatched. CDR3 nucleotides: TGTGCCAGCAGCCCCGGACAGGGGGCCGGTGGCTACACCTTC. It yields the protein CASSPGQGAGGYTF.

This chain connects TRBV9 to TRBJ2-3, with 16 bases lining up with TRBD2. The CDR3 extends over 19 amino acids. Trimming removed 0 bases from V and 1 base from J; junction bases left unmatched: 5. Germline CDR1 is SGDLS and CDR2 is YYNGEE. CDR3 in amino acids: CASSVEGLAGGSGTDTQYF. As DNA, the CDR3 is TGTGCCAGCAGCGTAGAGGGACTAGCGGGGGGGAGTGGCACAGATACGCAGTATTTT.